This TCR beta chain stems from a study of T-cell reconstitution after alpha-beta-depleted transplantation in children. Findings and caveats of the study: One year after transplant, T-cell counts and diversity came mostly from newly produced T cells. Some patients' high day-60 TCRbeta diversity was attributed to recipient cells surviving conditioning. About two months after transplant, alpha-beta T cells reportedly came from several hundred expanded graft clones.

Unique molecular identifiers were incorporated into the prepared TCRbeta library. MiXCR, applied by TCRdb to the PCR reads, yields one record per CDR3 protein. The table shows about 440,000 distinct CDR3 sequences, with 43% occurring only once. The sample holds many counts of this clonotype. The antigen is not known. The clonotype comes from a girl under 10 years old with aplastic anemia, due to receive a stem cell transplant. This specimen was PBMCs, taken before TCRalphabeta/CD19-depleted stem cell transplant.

The CDR3 region has the DNA TGCGCCAGCAGCTTGGGATTGACAGATATAGCCAAAAACATTCAGTACTTC. The encoded protein is CASSLGLTDIAKNIQYF. The chain has TRBV5-1 and TRBJ2-4; possibly TRBD1 for D (5 bases). V lost 0 bases to trimming and J lost 0 bases, with 13 bases between them. The V gene's germline CDR1 is SGHRS and CDR2 YFSETQ. The CDR3 loop spans 17 amino acids.